This TCR beta chain was captured by sequencing in a study of blood T cell repertoires in COVID-19. Study in general: The analysed material was cDNA or gDNA that came from T cells, B-cell-depleted T cells, or PBMCs.

Using immunoSEQ multiplex PCR, the repertoire was profiled, and TCRdb retains in-frame clones only, with some absent. The sample records a few hundred thousand clones, 85% to 90% being singletons. Seattle patients were enrolled while actively infected and followed longitudinally. The CDR3 contains 15 residues. Trimming took off 3 bases at V and 8 bases at J, with 20 bases between the two ends. Per germline, CDR1 SGHTS and CDR2 YDEGEE. The sequence came from a woman in her sixties or seventies with COVID-19, enrolled during active disease. What was sequenced was peripheral blood. The genes are TRBV5-8 and TRBJ1-2; the D is unclear. The CDR3 DNA follows: TGTGCCAGCAGCTACTCATTCCTGACAAGCAAGGGCTACACCTTC. This sequence encodes CASSYSFLTSKGYTF.